One sample yielded the 29 T cell receptor beta chains listed below, sequenced in a study of blood T cell repertoires in COVID-19. The data were produced by immunoSEQ multiplex PCR, yet TCRdb's version contains in-frame clones alone and is incomplete. The sample consists of about 59,000 clones, around 73% of them appearing once. The sequencing input was peripheral blood. All receptors come from a man older than 75 with acute or convalescent COVID-19.

The V call is TRBV4-1, the J call TRBJ2-5; perhaps TRBD2 as D (6 bases). The CDR3 runs to 16 residues. V was pared by 0 bases and J by 5 bases, with 16 bases between. The germline V gene has CDR1 MGHRA and CDR2 YSYEKL. CDR3 in DNA: TGCGCCAGCAGCCAAGAGGGAGGAACACGGGGGGAGACCCAGTACTTC. It yields the protein CASSQEGGTRGETQYF.

The chain carries TRBV10-2 and TRBJ1-5, with 7 nucleotides matching TRBD1. The CDR3 runs 13 residues. The J segment lost 6 bases and the V segment lost 6 bases, leaving 5 bases of the junction unmatched. CDR1 WSHSY and CDR2 SAAADI come from the germline V gene. In nucleotides, the CDR3 is TGCGCCAGCAGAGAAGACAGGGTTCAGCCCCAGCATTTT. Its protein is CASREDRVQPQHF.

A few counts support this clone. The V gene is TRBV11-3, the J gene TRBJ2-6; TRBD1 might be the D (5 bases). Trimming took 5 bases from V and 0 from J, leaving 11 bases between them. This CDR3 spans 16 amino acids. The germline gives CDR1 SGHNT, CDR2 YENEEA. Written as DNA, the CDR3 is TGTGCCAGCAGCGGCGCACAGGACTCTGGGGCCAACGTCCTGACTTTC. As protein: CASSGAQDSGANVLTF.

The gene calls are TRBV18 and TRBJ2-7; 9 bases are shared with TRBD1. The CDR3 extends over 18 amino acids. V lost 2 bases and J lost 6; bases outside the gene matches: 17. Germline values: CDR1 KGHSH, CDR2 LQKENI. The CDR3 bases are TGTGCCAGCTCACCAGTGGACTTACTGACAGGGGGGGGGAGCGAGCAGTACTTC. Residues: CASSPVDLLTGGGSEQYF.

This chain uses TRBV2 with TRBJ1-5; 10 bases line up with TRBD1. The CDR3 length is 14 residues. V was pared by 6 bases and J by 5 bases, with 4 bases of the junction left unmatched. CDR1 and CDR2 from the germline V gene are SNHLY and FYNNEI. This CDR3 reads CASRTGGAYQPQHF. The DNA of the CDR3 is TGTGCCAGCAGGACAGGGGGCGCATATCAGCCCCAGCATTTT.

CDR3 DNA sequence: TGTGCCAGCAGTGCAGGGCCAGGATACAATGAGCAGTTCTTC. It is translated as CASSAGPGYNEQFF. The chain links TRBV6-4 to TRBJ2-1, with D possibly being TRBD1 (5 bases). The germline V and J ends were trimmed by 4 bases and 4 bases, with 11 bases remaining between them. In germline, CDR1 is MRHNA, CDR2 SNTAGT. This CDR3 comprises 14 residues.

This chain links TRBV5-1 with TRBJ2-2, with 10 bases aligning to TRBD2. The CDR3 runs 17 residues. Trimming took 0 bases from V and 1 from J; bases not matched to a gene: 3. Germline V lookup: CDR1 SGHRS, CDR2 YFSETQ. The CDR3 bases are TGCGCCAGCAGCTTGGTGGGACTAGCGAGGAACACCGGGGAGCTGTTTTTT. It yields the protein CASSLVGLARNTGELFF.

CDR3 loop: CASSEFSRGLFAEAFF. The CDR3 nucleotides are TGTGCCAGCAGTGAATTCAGCAGGGGCCTTTTCGCTGAAGCTTTCTTT. The J gene is TRBJ1-1, the V gene TRBV6-1, with a possible D match to TRBD1 (6 bases). Germline CDR1 reads MNHNS; CDR2 reads SASEGT. The CDR3 has 16 amino acids. V was pared by 2 bases and J by 6 bases, with 19 bases between.

This clone was seen just once. This chain joins TRBV15 and TRBJ1-6; the D is unclear. CDR3 length: 14 residues. The V and J ends lost 0 bases and 11 bases respectively, with 11 bases between them. Germline loops: CDR1 LNHNV, CDR2 YYDKDF (reference sequence). The CDR3 protein is CATSRDRWAPPLHF. The CDR3 DNA sequence: TGTGCCACCAGCAGAGATCGGTGGGCCCCACCCCTCCACTTT.

This chain joins TRBV4-2 and TRBJ2-3, with a weak D call TRBD2 (5 bases). Trimming shortened V by 0 bases and J by 7 bases, and 14 bases separated the two germline ends. Germline V gene lookup returns CDR1 LGHNA and CDR2 YNFKEQ. The CDR3 totals 15 residues. The CDR3: CASSQEGSGVHTQYF. The DNA for the CDR3 is TGTGCCAGCAGCCAAGAGGGGAGCGGAGTACATACGCAGTATTTT.

J is TRBJ2-1 and V is TRBV5-1; D possibly corresponds to TRBD1 (6 bases). This CDR3 has 17 amino acids. Trimming stripped 0 bases from V and 3 bases from J, with 16 bases between. CDR1 is SGHRS, CDR2 YFSETQ, per germline. The CDR3 reads CASSLVIRPDSYNEQFF. CDR3 nucleotides: TGCGCCAGCAGCTTGGTGATTAGACCGGACAGCTACAATGAGCAGTTCTTC.

V usage is TRBV21-1 and J usage is TRBJ1-1; TRBD1 is the table's D call and was not checked against the DNA. TRBV21-1 represents a pseudogene. This CDR3 is 14 amino acids long. The CDR3: CASSDRTGDTEAFF. CDR3 DNA: TGTGCCAGCAGCGACCGGACAGGGGACACTGAAGCTTTCTTT.

The rearrangement links TRBV6-5 to TRBJ1-5; 9 bases are shared with TRBD1. The length of the CDR3 is 14 residues. The J segment lost 6 bases and the V segment lost 6 bases, leaving 6 bases of the junction unmatched. CDR1 MNHEY and CDR2 SVGAGI come from the germline V gene. The CDR3 nucleotides read TGTGCCAGCAGCCTCGGACAGGGGATTCAGCCCCAGCATTTT. It yields the protein CASSLGQGIQPQHF.

The rearrangement links TRBV14 to TRBJ1-1; 7 positions match TRBD1. The CDR3 is made up of 13 amino acids. The V gene's germline CDR1 is SGHDN and CDR2 FVKESK. Losses at the gene ends were 0 bases for V and 8 bases for J; bases not matched to a gene: 3. CDR3 bases: TGTGCCAGCAGCCAAGATAGGGGACAGGAAGCTTTCTTT. Translating it yields CASSQDRGQEAFF.

The genes are TRBV6-5 and TRBJ2-7; D gene unclear. Germline V gene data show CDR1 as MNHEY and CDR2 as SVGAGI. V was cut by 6 bases and J by 0 bases, with 12 bases left in between. There are 14 residues in the CDR3. This CDR3 is CASSIDGFSYEQYF. The CDR3 coding sequence is TGTGCCAGCAGCATTGACGGGTTCTCCTACGAGCAGTACTTC.

This clone appeared a few times. The V and J genes are TRBV5-1 and TRBJ2-5; the match to TRBD1 covers 7 bases. The CDR3 length is 15 residues. Unmatched junction bases numbered 9, after V lost 5 bases and J lost 2 bases. Germline CDR1 reads SGHRS; CDR2 reads YFSETQ. The CDR3 coding sequence is TGCGCCAGCAGATGGGACAGCCGGCCGCAAGAGACCCAGTACTTC. The encoded protein is CASRWDSRPQETQYF.

V usage is TRBV5-1 and J usage is TRBJ1-2; no reliable D call. CDR1 is SGHRS and CDR2 is YFSETQ in the germline V gene. V was clipped by 0 bases and J by 8 bases, with 14 bases between them. The CDR3 contains 14 residues. DNA of the CDR3: TGCGCCAGCAGCTTGGCCTCGGCGGGAAGCGGCTACACCTTC. Translating gives CASSLASAGSGYTF.

The chain links TRBV5-1 to TRBJ1-1; D is perhaps TRBD1 (6 bases). With 3 bases removed from V and 2 bases from J, the gap between germline ends came to 14 bases. The CDR3 is 15 amino acids. The germline CDR1 and CDR2 sequences are SGHRS and YFSETQ. CDR3 sequence: CASSSQGGVNTEAFF. The CDR3 DNA sequence: TGCGCCAGCAGCTCACAGGGTGGAGTAAACACTGAAGCTTTCTTT.

V usage is TRBV30 and J usage is TRBJ2-7; weak D call: TRBD2 (5 bases). Looked up from germline, CDR1 is GTSNPN and CDR2 is SVGIG (reference sequence). Trimming removed 3 bases at V and 6 bases at J, with 9 bases between. The length of the CDR3 is 11 residues. The CDR3 is CAWSREGEQYF. CDR3 nucleotide sequence: TGTGCCTGGAGCCGGGAAGGCGAGCAGTACTTC.

The chain combines TRBV6-5 with TRBJ1-1; D may be TRBD1 (6 bases). This CDR3 spans 13 amino acids. Germline V gene sequence: CDR1 MNHEY, CDR2 SVGAGI. V was pared by 8 bases and J by 1 base, with 11 bases between. The CDR3 DNA reads TGTGCCAGCCGAGGACAGAAGAACACTGAAGCTTTCTTT. Translated: CASRGQKNTEAFF.

In its sample, this clone was seen once. The chain has TRBV28 and TRBJ1-6, with 7 bases that match TRBD1. The CDR3 totals 14 residues. Trimming took 8 bases from V and 7 from J; bases not matched to a gene: 8. Germline V gene sequence: CDR1 MDHEN, CDR2 SYDVKM. CDR3 in DNA: TGTGCCAGCGTGTTTCCAGGGGGGAATTCACCCCTCCACTTT. The encoded protein is CASVFPGGNSPLHF. Using reference TRBV28 and TRBJ1-6 for the parts outside the CDR3, the full variable domain is DVKVTQSSRYLVKRTGEKVFLECVQDMDHENMFWYRQDPGLGLRLIYFSYDVKMKEKGDIPEGYSVSREKKERFSLILESASTNQTSMYLCASVFPGGNSPLHFGNGTRLTVT.

This clone was observed a single time. The rearrangement joins TRBV30 to TRBJ1-1; D is possibly TRBD1 (6 bases). This CDR3 has 13 residues. V lost 4 bases, J lost 4 bases, and 13 bases lay in between. From germline, CDR1 is GTSNPN and CDR2 SVGIG (reference sequence). This CDR3 reads CAWTMGGGTEAFF. CDR3 DNA: TGTGCCTGGACCATGGGAGGGGGCACTGAAGCTTTCTTT.

The chain is built from TRBV19 and TRBJ1-1, with 7 bases fitting TRBD1. The CDR3 extends over 17 amino acids. With V trimmed by 6 bases and J by 6 bases, 19 bases remained unmatched. CDR1 and CDR2 from the germline V gene are LNHDA and SQIVND (reference sequence). DNA of the CDR3: TGTGCCAGTAGACGACAGGGCCTCCAAACAGGGGCCCCTGAAGCTTTCTTT. Translating gives CASRRQGLQTGAPEAFF. Full variable domain (rest looked up from reference TRBV19 and TRBJ1-1): DGGITQSPKYLFRKEGQNVTLSCEQNLNHDAMYWYRQDPGQGLRLIYYSQIVNDFQKGDIAEGYSVSREKKESFPLTVTSAQKNPTAFYLCASRRQGLQTGAPEAFFGQGTRLTVV.

This clone was recorded once. This chain uses TRBV19 with TRBJ1-2, with D perhaps matching TRBD1 (6 bases). Deletions cut 5 bases from V and 2 bases from J, with 21 bases between. This CDR3 spans 17 amino acids. Germline V gene sequence: CDR1 LNHDA, CDR2 SQIVND (reference sequence). CDR3: CASSPGVGDHDNYGYTF. For the CDR3, the DNA is TGTGCCAGTAGTCCAGGGGTGGGGGATCACGACAACTATGGCTACACCTTC. Drawing the rest from reference TRBV19 and TRBJ1-2, the complete variable domain is DGGITQSPKYLFRKEGQNVTLSCEQNLNHDAMYWYRQDPGQGLRLIYYSQIVNDFQKGDIAEGYSVSREKKESFPLTVTSAQKNPTAFYLCASSPGVGDHDNYGYTFGSGTRLTVV.

The chain recombines TRBV4-1 with TRBJ1-1; TRBD1 agrees at 10 bases. Germline V gene sequence: CDR1 MGHRA, CDR2 YSYEKL. The CDR3 is made up of 15 amino acids. The junction had 4 bases not matched to a gene; V was cut back by 1 base and J by 5 bases. The CDR3 DNA sequence: TGCGCCAGCAGCCAAGGACAGGGGGCGGGAACTGAAGCTTTCTTT. Amino acids: CASSQGQGAGTEAFF.

This chain joins TRBV6-1 and TRBJ2-7; D is possibly TRBD1 (5 bases). The V end lost 2 bases, the J end lost 2 bases, and 13 bases lay between the germline ends. CDR3 size: 15 residues. The germline V gene has CDR1 MNHNS and CDR2 SASEGT. CDR3 nucleotides: TGTGCCAGCAGTGAACAAACAGGTCGAACCTACGAGCAGTACTTC. This sequence encodes CASSEQTGRTYEQYF.

The CDR3: CASSLEGGHTEAFF. The CDR3 DNA is TGCGCCAGCAGCTTGGAAGGGGGCCACACTGAAGCTTTCTTT. The V call is TRBV5-1, the J call TRBJ1-1; 7 bases line up with TRBD1. Germline CDR1 is SGHRS and CDR2 is YFSETQ. With 0 bases clipped from V and 3 bases from J, the junction kept 2 bases outside the gene matches. This CDR3 is 14 amino acids long.

The table lists this clone with a count of one. V and J are TRBV5-1 and TRBJ2-7, with 7 bases fitting TRBD2. Looked up from germline, CDR1 is SGHRS and CDR2 is YFSETQ. The J segment lost 5 bases and the V segment lost 0 bases, leaving 5 bases of the junction unmatched. The CDR3 contains 14 residues. CDR3 protein: CASSLARGDHEQYF. CDR3 DNA: TGCGCCAGCAGCTTGGCCCGGGGGGACCACGAGCAGTACTTC.

The chain links TRBV5-1 to TRBJ2-7; TRBD2 might be the D (5 bases). The CDR3 has 15 amino acids. V lost 4 bases, J lost 5 bases, and 19 bases lay in between. Germline V CDR1 and CDR2: SGHRS, YFSETQ. The CDR3: CASSLPRDAGDEQYF. As DNA, the CDR3 is TGCGCCAGCAGCCTTCCCCGGGATGCAGGAGACGAGCAGTACTTC.